The rows below give T cell receptor beta chains drawn from one sample of a study of cytomegalovirus exposure and HLA in healthy donors. TCRdb keeps only in-frame clones here, not all; method: immunoSEQ multiplex PCR. Of around 140,000 clones listed, approximately 64% were seen once; the top ten hold under 2.5%. What was sequenced was PBMCs. Receptor source: a woman aged 40 to 50 in good health and CMV-seronegative. The CDR3 runs from the conserved cysteine through the conserved F or W. A D gene is named only where the DNA matches it firmly. Clone size is given for some rows only: seen once, a few or many times, or a class if the clone is expanded.

J: TRBJ1-5
V: TRBV18
D: TRBD1
size: .
DNA: TGTGCCAGCTCACTCACGGCCGGACAGGGTGGGGCATATCAGCCCCAGCATTTT
CDR3: CASSLTAGQGGAYQPQHF

J: TRBJ1-3
V: TRBV5-4
D: .
size: .
DNA: TGTGCCAGCAGCCTAAGCACTCAGGCTAGCGGAAACACCATATATTTT
CDR3: CASSLSTQASGNTIYF

J: TRBJ1-1
V: TRBV5-4
D: TRBD1
size: .
DNA: TGTGCCAGCAGCCGAGGACAGGGCCCCACTGAAGCTTTCTTT
CDR3: CASSRGQGPTEAFF

J: TRBJ2-1
V: TRBV5-8
D: .
size: few
DNA: TGTGCCAGCGGGCACAGAGTGTTGCTTAGCTACAATGAGCAGTTCTTC
CDR3: CASGHRVLLSYNEQFF

J: TRBJ2-7
V: TRBV4-2
D: TRBD2
size: .
DNA: TGTGCCAGCAGCCAAGATGGGCTAGCGGGGGGTAGCTCCTACGAGCAGTACTTC
CDR3: CASSQDGLAGGSSYEQYF

J: TRBJ2-7
V: TRBV6-6
D: TRBD2
size: once
DNA: TGTGCCAGCAGTCCCCCGGGACTAGCAGCCTCCTACGAGCAGTACTTC
CDR3: CASSPPGLAASYEQYF

J: TRBJ1-1
V: TRBV18
D: .
size: .
DNA: TGTGCCAGCTCTACCCCCCAGATGCTAGCTTTCTTT
CDR3: CASSTPQMLAFF

J: TRBJ1-5
V: TRBV2
D: .
size: .
DNA: TGTGCCAGCGACGGGATCAATAGCAATCAGCCCCAGCATTTT
CDR3: CASDGINSNQPQHF

J: TRBJ1-2
V: TRBV21-1
D: .
size: .
DNA: TGTGCCAGCAGCAAAAAAGAGGGACAGGGGGTTCCTAACTATGGCTACACCTTC
CDR3: CASSKKEGQGVPNYGYTF

J: TRBJ2-3
V: TRBV11-3
D: .
size: .
DNA: TGTGCCAGCAGCTCCCGAGGCGGGCGGGATACGCAGTATTTT
CDR3: CASSSRGGRDTQYF

J: TRBJ2-1
V: TRBV30
D: TRBD1
size: .
DNA: TGTGCCTGGAGTGTCAGGGGGATGGTTTACAATGAGCAGTTCTTC
CDR3: CAWSVRGMVYNEQFF

J: TRBJ2-5
V: TRBV5-1
D: .
size: .
DNA: TGCGCCAGCAGCCCTGGGCGGGGCGGTCAAGAGACCCAGTACTTC
CDR3: CASSPGRGGQETQYF

J: TRBJ1-6
V: TRBV7-9
D: .
size: few
DNA: TGTGCCAGCAGCTTACAGGGCCCCCTTAATTCACCCCTCCACTTT
CDR3: CASSLQGPLNSPLHF

J: TRBJ1-5
V: TRBV2
D: TRBD1
size: .
DNA: TGTGCCAGCAGGAGGACAGGAAGCAATCAGCCCCAGCATTTT
CDR3: CASRRTGSNQPQHF

J: TRBJ2-1
V: TRBV6-1
D: TRBD2
size: few
DNA: TGTGCCAGCAGCCCGACTAGCGGGGGGTACAATGAGCAGTTCTTC
CDR3: CASSPTSGGYNEQFF

J: TRBJ1-6
V: TRBV7-2
D: .
size: once
DNA: TGTGCCAGCAGCTTAGGTGGCGTGGGGGCGCGTAATTCACCCCTCCACTTT
CDR3: CASSLGGVGARNSPLHF

J: TRBJ1-2
V: TRBV18
D: .
size: .
DNA: TGTGCCAGCTCACCACAGCAGGGCTCGGGGGATGGCTACACCTTC
CDR3: CASSPQQGSGDGYTF

J: TRBJ2-7
V: TRBV28
D: TRBD1
size: .
DNA: TGTGCCAGCAGTGCCCCGACAGGGGGTACGGGCGAGCAGTACTTC
CDR3: CASSAPTGGTGEQYF

J: TRBJ2-7
V: TRBV6-5
D: TRBD1
size: .
DNA: TGTGCCAGCAGTAATCAACAGGGGGCCAACGAGCAGTACTTC
CDR3: CASSNQQGANEQYF

J: TRBJ1-4
V: TRBV5-4
D: TRBD1
size: few
DNA: TGTGCCAGCAGCAATAGACAGGGGGGGTTCGATGAAAAACTGTTTTTT
CDR3: CASSNRQGGFDEKLFF

J: TRBJ1-5
V: TRBV5-6
D: .
size: .
DNA: TGTGCCAGCAGCTCGACTCAGGGTCAGCCCCAGCATTTT
CDR3: CASSSTQGQPQHF

J: TRBJ2-3
V: TRBV6-5
D: TRBD2
size: few
DNA: TGTGCCAGCAGTTCCTTCGGGGGGGCCGGTACGCAGTATTTT
CDR3: CASSSFGGAGTQYF

J: TRBJ1-1
V: TRBV4-3
D: .
size: .
DNA: TGCGCCAGCAGCCAAGAGCCAAGGGGCACTGAAGCTTTCTTT
CDR3: CASSQEPRGTEAFF

J: TRBJ1-1
V: TRBV9
D: TRBD1
size: .
DNA: TGTGCCAGCAGCGCCCGGACAGGCGTGAACACTGAAGCTTTCTTT
CDR3: CASSARTGVNTEAFF

J: TRBJ1-5
V: TRBV5-8
D: TRBD1
size: few
DNA: TGTGCCAGCAGCTCCCTTGACAGGGGAGACAGCAATCAGCCCCAGCATTTT
CDR3: CASSSLDRGDSNQPQHF

J: TRBJ2-1
V: TRBV7-2
D: TRBD2
size: few
DNA: TGTGCCAGCAGCTGGCCGGGGACTACCCCTTTGAATGAGCAGTTCTTC
CDR3: CASSWPGTTPLNEQFF

J: TRBJ1-2
V: TRBV5-4
D: .
size: .
DNA: TGTGCCAGCAGCTTGGATACATATGGCTACACCTTC
CDR3: CASSLDTYGYTF

J: TRBJ2-7
V: TRBV4-1
D: .
size: .
DNA: TGCGCCAGCAGCCAAGATGCTAGGACACCGAGCTCCTACGAGCAGTACTTC
CDR3: CASSQDARTPSSYEQYF

J: TRBJ2-5
V: TRBV6-4
D: TRBD1
size: few
DNA: TGTGCCAGCATTTTTCCGGGACAGGGTCAGGAGACCCAGTACTTC
CDR3: CASIFPGQGQETQYF

J: TRBJ1-2
V: TRBV10-2
D: .
size: .
DNA: TGCGCCGGCACCCCCTCAGCCGAGGCTGGCTACACCTTC
CDR3: CAGTPSAEAGYTF

J: TRBJ1-1
V: TRBV21-1
D: .
size: .
DNA: TGTGCCAGCAGCACCGGACAGTCGGGTGAAGCTTTCTTT
CDR3: CASSTGQSGEAFF

J: TRBJ2-7
V: TRBV11-2
D: .
size: few
DNA: TGTGCCAGCAGCTTAGATAAGGACAGTTACGCCTACGAGCAGTACTTC
CDR3: CASSLDKDSYAYEQYF

J: TRBJ1-3
V: TRBV4-1
D: .
size: .
DNA: TGCGCCAGCAGCCAAAACCCCGGGGCTGGAAACACCATATATTTT
CDR3: CASSQNPGAGNTIYF

J: TRBJ1-2
V: TRBV30
D: .
size: .
DNA: TGTGCCTCCCCAACCTCGACAGGAGGTTATGGCTACACCTTC
CDR3: CASPTSTGGYGYTF

J: TRBJ2-3
V: TRBV5-1
D: TRBD2
size: .
DNA: TGCGCCAGCAGGGGCACCGGGGGGGTAACAGATACGCAGTATTTT
CDR3: CASRGTGGVTDTQYF

J: TRBJ2-3
V: TRBV18
D: TRBD1
size: .
DNA: TGTGCCAGCTCACCACGGGGACAGTCCACAGATACGCAGTATTTT
CDR3: CASSPRGQSTDTQYF

J: TRBJ2-5
V: TRBV27
D: TRBD1
size: .
DNA: TGTGCCAGCAGTTTAATGGCAGGGGGTCGGGAGACCCAGTACTTC
CDR3: CASSLMAGGRETQYF

J: TRBJ2-5
V: TRBV2
D: TRBD2
size: .
DNA: TGTGCCAGCAGTGAAGCTCGGGGGGGCGCGCAGACCCAGTACTTC
CDR3: CASSEARGGAQTQYF

J: TRBJ2-7
V: TRBV6-5
D: TRBD1
size: .
DNA: TGTGCCAGCAGTTACTTGGGACAGAGCTACGAGCAGTACTTC
CDR3: CASSYLGQSYEQYF

J: TRBJ1-2
V: TRBV6-4
D: TRBD1
size: .
DNA: TGTGCCAGCGGTCTTTCAGAAGACAGGGCGGCCTTAAACTATGGCTACACCTTC
CDR3: CASGLSEDRAALNYGYTF

J: TRBJ1-4
V: TRBV6-5
D: .
size: few
DNA: TGTGCCAGCAGTTCCCGTGGAGGAAATGAAAAACTGTTTTTT
CDR3: CASSSRGGNEKLFF

J: TRBJ2-7
V: TRBV7-9
D: .
size: .
DNA: TGTGCCAGCAGCTCCCGTGTGACAGGTAGCTCCTACGAGCAGTACTTC
CDR3: CASSSRVTGSSYEQYF

J: TRBJ2-5
V: TRBV5-4
D: .
size: .
DNA: TGTGCCAGCAGCTTGGTAGCGACGCGAGAGACCCAGTACTTC
CDR3: CASSLVATRETQYF

J: TRBJ2-7
V: TRBV5-4
D: TRBD2
size: .
DNA: TGTGCCAGCAGCTTGGGGCTAGCGGGGCGCGAGCAGTACTTC
CDR3: CASSLGLAGREQYF

J: TRBJ1-1
V: TRBV7-2
D: .
size: .
DNA: TGTGCCAGCAGCTCCTACAGGTTGGGCACTGAAGCTTTCTTT
CDR3: CASSSYRLGTEAFF

J: TRBJ1-3
V: TRBV28
D: TRBD1
size: .
DNA: TGTGCCTCCAGGGGGCCGGGAAACACCATATATTTT
CDR3: CASRGPGNTIYF

J: TRBJ2-5
V: TRBV30
D: TRBD2
size: .
DNA: TGTGCCTGGAGTAAAGGACTAGCGGGGGTCGAGACCCAGTACTTC
CDR3: CAWSKGLAGVETQYF

J: TRBJ1-1
V: TRBV5-1
D: .
size: .
DNA: TGCGCCAGCAGATACATATCGGGGTTCACTGAAGCTTTCTTT
CDR3: CASRYISGFTEAFF

J: TRBJ1-4
V: TRBV4-2
D: .
size: .
DNA: TGTGCCAGCCCCCAAGTGTTTCTCGCAACTAATGAAAAACTGTTTTTT
CDR3: CASPQVFLATNEKLFF

J: TRBJ2-7
V: TRBV11-3
D: TRBD1
size: few
DNA: TGTGCCAGCAGGTGGACAGGGAGCGAGCAGTACTTC
CDR3: CASRWTGSEQYF

J: TRBJ1-2
V: TRBV5-6
D: TRBD1
size: few
DNA: TGTGCCAGCAGCCCCCGGGACAGGGGCTATGGCTACACCTTC
CDR3: CASSPRDRGYGYTF

J: TRBJ1-3
V: TRBV10-3
D: TRBD1
size: .
DNA: TGTGCCATCATCGACAGGGTGGCTGGAAACACTATATATTTT
CDR3: CAIIDRVAGNTIYF

J: TRBJ2-7
V: TRBV7-9
D: TRBD1
size: .
DNA: TGTGCCAGCAGCACTGCCGGGACAGGGGCGGAGGAGCAGTACTTC
CDR3: CASSTAGTGAEEQYF

J: TRBJ2-7
V: TRBV28
D: TRBD2
size: .
DNA: TGTGCCAGCAGTCCCATAGCGGGGGGCCCCTCCTACGAGCAGTACTTC
CDR3: CASSPIAGGPSYEQYF

J: TRBJ1-6
V: TRBV5-1
D: .
size: once
DNA: TGCGCCAGCAGCTTGGCTGCCTCGGCGGTTTCACCCCTCCACTTT
CDR3: CASSLAASAVSPLHF